The rows below give T cell receptor beta chains drawn from one sample of a study of blood T cell repertoires in COVID-19. Libraries were prepared by immunoSEQ multiplex PCR; TCRdb keeps only in-frame clonotypes and omits some of them. The sample contains 200,000 to 250,000 clones, less than 90% of which appear only once. Sequencing used peripheral blood. The receptors here all came from a woman aged 50 to 60 with acute or convalescent COVID-19. Each CDR3 is given with its conserved first and last residue. D genes are given only for firm matches. Part of the rows lack a size; the others show once, few, many or a class for expanded clones.

CDR3nt | CDR3aa | d_gene | v_gene | abundance | j_gene
TGCGCCAGCAGCTTGGAGGGGACTACCTACGAGCAGTACTTC | CASSLEGTTYEQYF | TRBD2 | TRBV5-1 | few | TRBJ2-7
TGTGCCAGCAGCAAAGGGCTAGCGGACTACAATGAGCAGTTCTTC | CASSKGLADYNEQFF | - | TRBV21-1 | - | TRBJ2-1
TGTGCCATCAGGGACAGGGCCCCTTCACCCCTCCACTTT | CAIRDRAPSPLHF | TRBD1 | TRBV10-3 | once | TRBJ1-6
TGTGCCAGTAAAAAAAATCGGGAGGGGTGGGAAGCTTTCTTT | CASKKNREGWEAFF | - | TRBV19 | - | TRBJ1-1
TGTGCCAGCAGCCTCGGACATTATAGCAATCAGCCCCAGCATTTT | CASSLGHYSNQPQHF | - | TRBV3-1/TRBV3-2 | - | TRBJ1-5
TGTGCCAGCAGTACATCAGGACAGGGGCATATTTTTGCTTTGAACACTGAAGCTTTCTTT | CASSTSGQGHIFALNTEAFF | - | TRBV21-1 | - | TRBJ1-1
TGTGCCAGCAGCTTTGGCAGGGGTATCTCTAGGGGCACTGAAGCTTTCTTT | CASSFGRGISRGTEAFF | - | TRBV7-2 | few | TRBJ1-1
TGTGCCAGCAGTCCCCGGACAGGGGGTGGAAACACCATATATTTT | CASSPRTGGGNTIYF | TRBD1 | TRBV6-5 | - | TRBJ1-3
TGTGCCAGCAGCCTACAGGGGAAACAAGAGACCCAGTACTTC | CASSLQGKQETQYF | TRBD1 | TRBV11-2 | - | TRBJ2-5
TGTGCCAGCAGCTTGCTGGGACACTCTCAAGAGACCCAGTACTTC | CASSLLGHSQETQYF | - | TRBV5-4 | - | TRBJ2-5
TGTGCCAGCAGTCTACAGGGGGCCTCCTACAATGAGCAGTTCTTC | CASSLQGASYNEQFF | TRBD1 | TRBV6-2/TRBV6-3 | - | TRBJ2-1
TGTGCCAGCAGCTTAAGGCAGGGGGCGTCGCATGGCTACACCTTC | CASSLRQGASHGYTF | TRBD1 | TRBV7-9 | few | TRBJ1-2
TGTGCCAGCAGCTCGGGACTAAGCTCCTACGAGCAGTACTTC | CASSSGLSSYEQYF | TRBD2 | TRBV11-2 | - | TRBJ2-7
TGTGCCAGCAGCCATACTCTCGACACTGAAGCTTTCTTT | CASSHTLDTEAFF | - | TRBV5-4 | - | TRBJ1-1
TGTGCCTGGAGTGTACTGACTAGCGGGAGAGGGGGCGGGGAGCTGTTTTTT | CAWSVLTSGRGGGELFF | TRBD2 | TRBV30 | - | TRBJ2-2
TGTGCCAGCAGCTTAGGGGCCAGGTTCCCGAACACCGGGGAGCTGTTTTTT | CASSLGARFPNTGELFF | - | TRBV7-6 | - | TRBJ2-2